Below, one TCR beta chain is given with its context. Germline CDR1 MDHEN, CDR2 SYDVKM. V was clipped by 2 bases and J by 3 bases; unmatched bases: 2. This CDR3 is 14 amino acids long. The record originates from a study of T cell changes during pregnancy in multiple sclerosis. Profiling relied on immunoSEQ multiplex PCR, and the TCRdb table lists in-frame clones only, not all of them. This table has about 38,000 clones, more than 85% appearing once. The chain is built from TRBV28 and TRBJ2-3; 7 bases map to TRBD1. The source is a female donor with multiple sclerosis, enrolled in a pregnancy study. Sequenced here: CD8+ T cells from peripheral blood mononuclear cells, sampled after pregnancy. CDR3 DNA sequence: TGTGCCAGCAGTTTAAGGGGGCCGACAGATACGCAGTATTTT. It translates to CASSLRGPTDTQYF.